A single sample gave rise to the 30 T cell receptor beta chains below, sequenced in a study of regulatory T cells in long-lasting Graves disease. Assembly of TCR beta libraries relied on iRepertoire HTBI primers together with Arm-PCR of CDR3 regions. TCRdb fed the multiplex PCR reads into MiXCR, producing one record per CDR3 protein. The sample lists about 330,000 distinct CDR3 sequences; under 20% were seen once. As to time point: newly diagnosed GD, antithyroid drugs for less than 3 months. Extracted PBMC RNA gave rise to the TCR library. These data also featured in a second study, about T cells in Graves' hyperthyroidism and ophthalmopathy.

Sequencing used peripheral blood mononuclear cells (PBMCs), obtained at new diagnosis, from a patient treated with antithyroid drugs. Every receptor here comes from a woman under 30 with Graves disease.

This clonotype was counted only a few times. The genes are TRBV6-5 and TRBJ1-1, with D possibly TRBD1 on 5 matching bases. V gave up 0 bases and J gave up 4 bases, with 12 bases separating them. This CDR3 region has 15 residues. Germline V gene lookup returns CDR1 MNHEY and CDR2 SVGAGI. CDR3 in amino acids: CASSYSWGGGTEAFF. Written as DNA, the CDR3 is TGTGCCAGCAGTTACTCGTGGGGGGGGGGCACTGAAGCTTTCTTT.

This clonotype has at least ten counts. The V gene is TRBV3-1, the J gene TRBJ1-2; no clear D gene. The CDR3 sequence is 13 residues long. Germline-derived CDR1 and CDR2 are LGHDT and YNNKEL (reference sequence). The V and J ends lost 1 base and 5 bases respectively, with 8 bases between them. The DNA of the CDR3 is TGTGCCAGCAGCCAAGGCGGAAGATATGGCTACACCTTC. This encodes CASSQGGRYGYTF. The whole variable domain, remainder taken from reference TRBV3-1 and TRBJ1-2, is DTAVSQTPKYLVTQMGNDKSIKCEQNLGHDTMYWYKQDSKKFLKIMFSYNNKELIINETVPNRFSPKSPDKAHLNLHINSLELGDSAVYFCASSQGGRYGYTFGSGTRLTVV.

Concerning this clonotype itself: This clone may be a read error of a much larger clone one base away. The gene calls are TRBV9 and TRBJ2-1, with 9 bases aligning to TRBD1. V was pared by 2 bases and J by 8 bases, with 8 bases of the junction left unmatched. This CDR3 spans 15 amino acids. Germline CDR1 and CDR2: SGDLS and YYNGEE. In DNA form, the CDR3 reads TGTGCCAGCAGCGTCAGCCGACAGGGGGGGGATGAGCAGTTCTTC. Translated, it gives CASSVSRQGGDEQFF.

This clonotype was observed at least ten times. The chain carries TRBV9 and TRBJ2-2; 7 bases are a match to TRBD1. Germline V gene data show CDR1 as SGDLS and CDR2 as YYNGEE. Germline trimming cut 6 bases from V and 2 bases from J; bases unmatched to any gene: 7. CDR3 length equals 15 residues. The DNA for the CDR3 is TGTGCCAGCAACCGGACAGGAAGAAACACCGGGGAGCTGTTTTTT. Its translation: CASNRTGRNTGELFF.

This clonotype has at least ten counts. The chain's CDR3 is CASSYSGGTDTQYF. The CDR3 bases are TGTGCCAGCAGTTACTCGGGGGGGACAGATACGCAGTATTTT. The chain carries TRBV7-8 and TRBJ2-3; 8 bases line up with TRBD2. The trim removed 6 bases at V and 3 bases at J, leaving 5 bases unmatched. The germline V gene encodes CDR1 SGHVS and CDR2 FQNEAQ. This CDR3 region has 14 residues.

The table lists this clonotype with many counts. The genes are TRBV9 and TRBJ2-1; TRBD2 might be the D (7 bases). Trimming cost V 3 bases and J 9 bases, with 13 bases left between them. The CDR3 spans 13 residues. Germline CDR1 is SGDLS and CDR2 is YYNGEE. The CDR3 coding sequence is TGTGCCAGCAGCGAGACGGGGGGCACTGAGCAGTTCTTC. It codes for CASSETGGTEQFF.

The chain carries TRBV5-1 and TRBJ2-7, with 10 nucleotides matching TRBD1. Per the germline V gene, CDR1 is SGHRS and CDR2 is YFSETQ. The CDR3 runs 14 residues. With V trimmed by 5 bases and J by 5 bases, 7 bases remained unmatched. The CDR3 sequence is CASRIGQGDDEQYF. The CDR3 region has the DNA TGCGCCAGCAGGATTGGACAGGGGGACGACGAGCAGTACTTC.

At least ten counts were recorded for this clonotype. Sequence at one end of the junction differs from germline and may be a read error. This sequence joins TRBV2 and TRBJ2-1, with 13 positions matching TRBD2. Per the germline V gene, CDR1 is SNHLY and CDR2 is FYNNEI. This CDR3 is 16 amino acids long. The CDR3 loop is CASIETSGGAAREQFF. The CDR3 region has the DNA TGTGCCAGCATTGAAACTAGCGGGGGGGCGGCACGTGAGCAGTTCTTC.

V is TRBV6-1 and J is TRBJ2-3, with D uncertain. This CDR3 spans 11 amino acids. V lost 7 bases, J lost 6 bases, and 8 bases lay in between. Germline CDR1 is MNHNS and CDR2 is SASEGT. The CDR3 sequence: CASMPGDTQYF. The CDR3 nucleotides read TGTGCCAGCATGCCCGGGGATACGCAGTATTTT.

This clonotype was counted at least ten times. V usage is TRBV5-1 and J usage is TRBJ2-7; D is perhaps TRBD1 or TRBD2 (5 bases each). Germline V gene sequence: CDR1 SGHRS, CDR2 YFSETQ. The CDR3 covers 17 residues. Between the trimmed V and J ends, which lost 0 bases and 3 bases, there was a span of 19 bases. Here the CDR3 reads CASSLAPPGRPLYEQYF. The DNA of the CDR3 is TGCGCCAGCAGCTTGGCCCCTCCGGGACGGCCACTCTACGAGCAGTACTTC.

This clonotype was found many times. CDR3 protein: CSTRTGTYEQYF. For the CDR3, the DNA is TGCAGTACCCGGACAGGGACCTACGAGCAGTACTTC. This chain connects TRBV20-1 to TRBJ2-7, with 8 bases that match TRBD1. From germline, CDR1 is DFQATT and CDR2 SNEGSKA (reference sequence). CDR3 length equals 12 residues. J gave up 2 bases and V 8 bases, and 5 bases lay outside the gene matches.

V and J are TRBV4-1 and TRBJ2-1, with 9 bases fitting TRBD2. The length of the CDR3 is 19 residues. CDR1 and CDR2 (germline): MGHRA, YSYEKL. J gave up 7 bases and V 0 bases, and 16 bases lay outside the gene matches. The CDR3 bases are TGCGCCAGCAGCCAAGAGCCTTTAGGGCGGGGGGGTCTTGGGAATGAGCAGTTCTTC. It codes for CASSQEPLGRGGLGNEQFF.

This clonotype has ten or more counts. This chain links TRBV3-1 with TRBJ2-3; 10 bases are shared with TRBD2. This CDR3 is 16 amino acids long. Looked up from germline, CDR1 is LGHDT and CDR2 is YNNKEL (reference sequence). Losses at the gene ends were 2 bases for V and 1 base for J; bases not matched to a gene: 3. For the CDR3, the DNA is TGTGCCAGCAGCCAACTAGCGGGAGATCGCACAGATACGCAGTATTTT. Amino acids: CASSQLAGDRTDTQYF.

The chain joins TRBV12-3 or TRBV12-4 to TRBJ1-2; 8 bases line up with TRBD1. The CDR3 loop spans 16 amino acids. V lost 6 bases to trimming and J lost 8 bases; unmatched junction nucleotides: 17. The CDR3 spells CASSRSGQGRSRGYTF. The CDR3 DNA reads TGTGCCAGCAGCCGCTCCGGACAGGGACGTAGCCGGGGCTACACCTTC.

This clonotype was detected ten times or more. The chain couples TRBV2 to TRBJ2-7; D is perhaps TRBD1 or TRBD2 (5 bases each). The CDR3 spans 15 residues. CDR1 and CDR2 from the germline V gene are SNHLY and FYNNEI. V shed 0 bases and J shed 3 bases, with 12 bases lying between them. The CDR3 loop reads CASSEAGVRGYEQYF. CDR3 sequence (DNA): TGTGCCAGCAGTGAAGCGGGGGTACGGGGCTACGAGCAGTACTTC. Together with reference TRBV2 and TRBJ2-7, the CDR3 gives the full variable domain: EPEVTQTPSHQVTQMGQEVILRCVPISNHLYFYWYRQILGQKVEFLVSFYNNEISEKSEIFDDQFSVERPDGSNFTLKIRSTKLEDSAMYFCASSEAGVRGYEQYFGPGTRLTVT.

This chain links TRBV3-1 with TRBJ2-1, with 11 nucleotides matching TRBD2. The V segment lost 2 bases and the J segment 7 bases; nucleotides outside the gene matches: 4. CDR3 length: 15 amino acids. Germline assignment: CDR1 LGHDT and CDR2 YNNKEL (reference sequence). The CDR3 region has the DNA TGTGCCAGCAGCCAACTGACTAGCGGGGAGAATGAGCAGTTCTTC. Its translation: CASSQLTSGENEQFF.

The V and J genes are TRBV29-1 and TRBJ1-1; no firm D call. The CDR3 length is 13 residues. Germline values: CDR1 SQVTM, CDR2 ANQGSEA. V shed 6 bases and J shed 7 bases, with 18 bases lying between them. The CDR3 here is CSVAPQLVVEAFF. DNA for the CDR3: TGCAGCGTCGCACCCCAGTTGGTAGTTGAAGCTTTCTTT.

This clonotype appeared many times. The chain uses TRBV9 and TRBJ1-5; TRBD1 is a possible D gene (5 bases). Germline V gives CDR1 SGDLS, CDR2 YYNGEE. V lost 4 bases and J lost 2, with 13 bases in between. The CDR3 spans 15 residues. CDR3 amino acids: CASSRGGGGNQPQHF. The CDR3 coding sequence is TGTGCCAGCAGCCGGGGGGGAGGTGGCAATCAGCCCCAGCATTTT.

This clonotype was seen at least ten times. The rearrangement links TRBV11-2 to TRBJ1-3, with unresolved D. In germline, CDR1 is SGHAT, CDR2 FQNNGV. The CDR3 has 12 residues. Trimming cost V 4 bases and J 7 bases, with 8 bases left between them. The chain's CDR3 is CASSSDGNTIYF. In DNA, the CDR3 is TGTGCCAGCAGCTCCGACGGGAACACCATATATTTT.

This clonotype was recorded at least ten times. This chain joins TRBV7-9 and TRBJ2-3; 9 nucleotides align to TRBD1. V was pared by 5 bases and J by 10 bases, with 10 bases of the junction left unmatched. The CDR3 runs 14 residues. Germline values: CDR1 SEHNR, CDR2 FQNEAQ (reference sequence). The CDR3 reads CASSGGVGQGPQYF. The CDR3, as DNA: TGTGCCAGCAGCGGGGGAGTCGGACAGGGGCCGCAGTATTTT.

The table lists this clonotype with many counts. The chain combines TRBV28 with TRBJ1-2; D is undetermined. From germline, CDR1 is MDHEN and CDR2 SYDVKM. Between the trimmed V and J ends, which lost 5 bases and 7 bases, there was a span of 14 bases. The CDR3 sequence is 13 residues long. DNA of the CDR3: TGTGCCAGCAGTCCCCAGAGAGGAAGTGGCTACACCTTC. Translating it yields CASSPQRGSGYTF.

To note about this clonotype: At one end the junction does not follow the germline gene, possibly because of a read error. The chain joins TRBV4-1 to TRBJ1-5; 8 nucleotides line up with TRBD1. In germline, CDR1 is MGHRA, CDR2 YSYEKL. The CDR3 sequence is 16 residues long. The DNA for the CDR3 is TGCGCCAACAGCCAAGATTTGAAACAGGGGGATCAGCCCCAGCATTTT. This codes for CANSQDLKQGDQPQHF.

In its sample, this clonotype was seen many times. The DNA of the CDR3 is TGTGCCAGCAGCCGGACAGGGGCCAACTATGGCTACACCTTC. Translation: CASSRTGANYGYTF. The chain employs TRBV18 and TRBJ1-2; 9 bases map to TRBD1. This CDR3 region has 14 residues. Germline CDR1 is KGHSH and CDR2 is LQKENI. V lost 8 bases to trimming and J lost 2 bases; unmatched junction nucleotides: 6.

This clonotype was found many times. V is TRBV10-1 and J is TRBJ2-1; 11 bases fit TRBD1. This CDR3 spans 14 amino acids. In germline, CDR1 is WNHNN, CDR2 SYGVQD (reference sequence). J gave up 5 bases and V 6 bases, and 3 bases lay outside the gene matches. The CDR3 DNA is TGCGCCAGCAGGAAGGGACAGGGGGACAATGAGCAGTTCTTC. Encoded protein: CASRKGQGDNEQFF.

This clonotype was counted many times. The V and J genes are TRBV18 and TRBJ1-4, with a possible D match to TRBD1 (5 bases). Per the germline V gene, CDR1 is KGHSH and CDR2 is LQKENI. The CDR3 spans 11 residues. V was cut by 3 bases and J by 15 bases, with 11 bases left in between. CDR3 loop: CASSPGDGVFF. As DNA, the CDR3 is TGTGCCAGCTCACCGGGGGATGGGGTGTTTTTT. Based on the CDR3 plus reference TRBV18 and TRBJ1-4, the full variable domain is NAGVMQNPRHLVRRRGQEARLRCSPMKGHSHVYWYRQLPEEGLKFMVYLQKENIIDESGMPKERFSAEFPKEGPSILRIQQVVRGDSAAYFCASSPGDGVFFGSGTQLSVL.

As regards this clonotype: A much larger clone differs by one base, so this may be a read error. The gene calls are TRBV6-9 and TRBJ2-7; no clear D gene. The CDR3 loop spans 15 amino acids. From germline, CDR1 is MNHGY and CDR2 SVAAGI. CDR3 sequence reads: CVSSYSNPASYEQYF. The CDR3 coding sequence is TGTGTCAGCAGTTACTCGAACCCCGCATCCTACGAGCAGTACTTC.

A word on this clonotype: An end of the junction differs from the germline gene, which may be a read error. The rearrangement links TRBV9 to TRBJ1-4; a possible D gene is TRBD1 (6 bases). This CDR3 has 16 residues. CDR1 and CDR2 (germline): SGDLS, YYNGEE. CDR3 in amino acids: CASSARGGTTNEKLLF. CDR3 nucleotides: TGTGCCAGCAGCGCCCGGGGAGGGACAACTAATGAAAAACTGCTTTTT.

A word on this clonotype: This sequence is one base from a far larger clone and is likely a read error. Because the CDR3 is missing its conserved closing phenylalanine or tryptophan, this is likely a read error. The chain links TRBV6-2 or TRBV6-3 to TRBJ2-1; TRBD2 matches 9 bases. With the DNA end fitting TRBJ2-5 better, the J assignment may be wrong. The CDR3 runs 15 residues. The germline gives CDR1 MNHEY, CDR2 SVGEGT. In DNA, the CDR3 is TGTGCCAGCACGCGGCTAGCGGGATCGGGAGAGACCCAGTACTCC. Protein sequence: CASTRLAGSGETQYS.

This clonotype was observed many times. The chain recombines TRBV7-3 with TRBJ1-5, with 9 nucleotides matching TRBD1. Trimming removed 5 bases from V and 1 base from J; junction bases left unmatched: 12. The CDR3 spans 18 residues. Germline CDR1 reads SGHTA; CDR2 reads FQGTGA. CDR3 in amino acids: CASSPIQQGARSNQPQHF. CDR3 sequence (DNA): TGTGCCAGCAGCCCAATTCAACAGGGGGCGCGGAGCAATCAGCCCCAGCATTTT.

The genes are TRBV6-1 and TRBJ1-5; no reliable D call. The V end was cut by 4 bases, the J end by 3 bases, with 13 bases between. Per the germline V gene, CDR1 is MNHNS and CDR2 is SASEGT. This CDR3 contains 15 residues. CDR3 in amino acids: CASSGVKGNNQPQHF. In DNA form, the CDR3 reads TGTGCCAGCAGTGGGGTGAAGGGAAACAATCAGCCCCAGCATTTT.